The 32 T cell receptor beta chains in this list originate from one sample, sequenced in a study of CD8 T cells in Susac syndrome. RNA amounts of about 0.5 to 1 ug underwent reverse transcription with random hexamers. TCRdb analysed the immunoSEQ multiplex PCR reads with MiXCR anew, one entry per CDR3 protein. The sample holds some 240,000 distinct CDR3 sequences, almost 97% seen once. The sequenced material came from CD4+ T cells from PBMCs. The origin of the receptors is a human donor with Susac syndrome.

The chain employs TRBV9 and TRBJ2-5; TRBD1 aligns across 7 bases. After removal of 3 bases from V and 1 base from J, the junction contained 6 bases not matched to a gene. CDR1 is SGDLS, CDR2 YYNGEE, per germline. This CDR3 has 15 residues. CDR3 region: CASSGQRDSQETQYF. The CDR3 coding sequence is TGTGCCAGCAGCGGACAACGGGACAGCCAAGAGACCCAGTACTTC.

V usage is TRBV7-3 and J usage is TRBJ2-2; D is perhaps TRBD2 (7 bases). From germline, CDR1 is SGHTA and CDR2 FQGTGA. The CDR3 runs 18 residues. Trimming took 2 bases from V and 1 from J, leaving 17 bases between them. The CDR3 is CASSLRDGGGWNTGELFF. The CDR3 DNA is TGTGCCAGCAGCTTACGAGACGGCGGGGGCTGGAACACCGGGGAGCTGTTTTTT.

The rearrangement joins TRBV7-9 to TRBJ2-7; D possibly matches TRBD1 or TRBD2 (6 bases each). This CDR3 spans 13 amino acids. Germline CDR1 reads SEHNR; CDR2 reads FQNEAQ (reference sequence). V lost 5 bases to trimming and J lost 9 bases, with 17 bases between them. The CDR3 spells CASSARGGTGQYF. The CDR3 coding sequence is TGTGCCAGCAGCGCCAGAGGGGGGACGGGGCAGTACTTC.

This sequence joins TRBV7-2 and TRBJ2-3; 9 positions agree with TRBD2. Germline V gene lookup returns CDR1 SGHTA and CDR2 FQGNSA. Trimming at V came to 1 base and at J to 4 bases, leaving 3 bases not matched to a gene. The CDR3 runs to 15 residues. The CDR3 bases are TGTGCCAGCAGCTTAGGCGGGAGGGAGGCAGATACGCAGTATTTT. It codes for CASSLGGREADTQYF.

The gene calls are TRBV9 and TRBJ2-7; the match to TRBD2 covers 7 bases. V lost 0 bases to trimming and J lost 7 bases; unmatched junction nucleotides: 13. Germline loops: CDR1 SGDLS, CDR2 YYNGEE. There are 16 residues in the CDR3. The CDR3 sequence is CASSVVGGGPLGEQYF. The CDR3 DNA reads TGTGCCAGCAGCGTAGTGGGGGGAGGGCCTCTCGGGGAGCAGTACTTC.

The gene calls are TRBV27 and TRBJ2-1; D not certain. The CDR3 runs 14 residues. Per the germline V gene, CDR1 is MNHEY and CDR2 is SMNVEV (reference sequence). Trimming removed 5 bases at V and 8 bases at J, with 16 bases between. The CDR3 DNA follows: TGTGCCAGCAGTCCTCTGTCGCACGTCGATGAGCAGTTCTTC. Translated: CASSPLSHVDEQFF.

The gene calls are TRBV5-1 and TRBJ1-1; 9 nucleotides align to TRBD1. Germline CDR1 and CDR2: SGHRS and YFSETQ. The ends lost 1 base at V and 5 bases at J; junction bases unmatched: 6. The CDR3 contains 15 residues. The CDR3 loop is CASSLRSGTGTEAFF. For the CDR3, the DNA is TGCGCCAGCAGCTTGCGATCCGGGACAGGGACTGAAGCTTTCTTT.

In its sample, this clonotype was seen once. The chain employs TRBV6-5 and TRBJ2-7, with D unclear. CDR3 size: 14 residues. Germline CDR1 reads MNHEY; CDR2 reads SVGAGI. Trimming removed 5 bases at V and 0 bases at J, with 11 bases between. The CDR3 spells CASSQSGVSYEQYF. CDR3 sequence (DNA): TGTGCCAGCAGTCAGAGTGGCGTCTCCTACGAGCAGTACTTC.

The chain recombines TRBV27 with TRBJ1-5; no reliable D call. This CDR3 has 12 residues. Trimming pared 1 base from V and 7 bases from J, leaving 5 bases between. Germline V gene lookup returns CDR1 MNHEY and CDR2 SMNVEV (reference sequence). CDR3 residues: CASSLYWQPQHF. The CDR3 DNA is TGTGCCAGCAGTTTATACTGGCAGCCCCAGCATTTT.

The V gene is TRBV30, the J gene TRBJ2-7, with D possibly TRBD2 on 6 matching bases. The V and J ends lost 0 bases and 7 bases respectively, with 13 bases between them. The CDR3 consists of 13 residues. Per germline, CDR1 GTSNPN and CDR2 SVGIG (reference sequence). This CDR3 reads CAWSVRYRGEQYF. The CDR3 DNA follows: TGTGCCTGGAGTGTACGGTACCGGGGGGAGCAGTACTTC.

The chain recombines TRBV27 with TRBJ2-3; 7 bases line up with TRBD2. V was pared by 2 bases and J by 6 bases, with 5 bases of the junction left unmatched. Germline CDR1 and CDR2: MNHEY and SMNVEV (reference sequence). The CDR3 covers 14 residues. CDR3 protein: CASSLGRGGDTQYF. CDR3 nucleotides: TGTGCCAGCAGTTTAGGGCGGGGAGGGGATACGCAGTATTTT.

V usage is TRBV5-6 and J usage is TRBJ2-1; tentative D call: TRBD2 (6 bases). The V end lost 5 bases, the J end lost 11 bases, and 14 bases lay between the germline ends. The CDR3 contains 12 residues. CDR1 SGHDT and CDR2 YYEEEE come from the germline V gene. CDR3 sequence reads: CASSPGGPQQFF. CDR3 nucleotides: TGTGCCAGCAGTCCCGGGGGACCTCAGCAGTTCTTC.

The chain uses TRBV29-1 and TRBJ2-1; D is possibly TRBD2 (6 bases). Germline assignment: CDR1 SQVTM and CDR2 ANQGSEA. CDR3 length equals 16 residues. V lost 3 bases to trimming and J lost 4 bases, with 19 bases between them. The CDR3 spells CSVESSSAFRYNEQFF. The DNA of the CDR3 is TGCAGCGTTGAGTCGTCTAGCGCATTCCGATACAATGAGCAGTTCTTC.

The V call is TRBV20-1, the J call TRBJ2-1; perhaps D is TRBD1 or TRBD2 (5 bases each). The CDR3 sequence is 12 residues long. Trimming removed 5 bases at V and 7 bases at J, with 12 bases between. Germline CDR1 DFQATT, CDR2 SNEGSKA (reference sequence). The CDR3 reads CSAVEGINEQFF. The CDR3 DNA sequence: TGCAGTGCTGTAGAGGGGATTAATGAGCAGTTCTTC.

CDR3 sequence reads: CSVAWDRRGYGYTF. The DNA for the CDR3 is TGCAGCGTTGCGTGGGACAGGCGAGGCTATGGCTACACCTTC. This chain links TRBV29-1 with TRBJ1-2; 8 bases map to TRBD1. The germline V gene has CDR1 SQVTM and CDR2 ANQGSEA. CDR3 size: 14 residues. V shed 4 bases, J shed 4 bases, and the junction held 8 bases outside the gene matches.

The chain is built from TRBV11-2 and TRBJ2-7; D remains unclear. Per germline, CDR1 SGHAT and CDR2 FQNNGV. Between the trimmed V and J ends, which lost 0 bases and 2 bases, there was a span of 8 bases. This CDR3 spans 14 amino acids. CDR3 bases: TGTGCCAGCAGCTTAGACACGAGAACCTACGAGCAGTACTTC. Protein product: CASSLDTRTYEQYF.

The J gene is TRBJ2-5, the V gene TRBV20-1; TRBD1 is a possible D gene (6 bases). The V and J ends lost 5 bases and 3 bases respectively, with 7 bases between them. From germline, CDR1 is DFQATT and CDR2 SNEGSKA (reference sequence). The CDR3 has 11 residues. The DNA for the CDR3 is TGCAGTGCTCGACAGGAAGAGACCCAGTACTTC. This translates into CSARQEETQYF.

The genes are TRBV7-8 and TRBJ1-5; D is unresolved. In germline, CDR1 is SGHVS, CDR2 FQNEAQ. The germline V and J ends were trimmed by 6 bases and 0 bases, with 12 bases remaining between them. The CDR3 runs to 15 residues. The CDR3 spells CASRFSRYSNQPQHF. The DNA for the CDR3 is TGTGCCAGCAGGTTTTCTCGTTATAGCAATCAGCCCCAGCATTTT.

The J gene is TRBJ2-1, the V gene TRBV11-2; 8 nucleotides line up with TRBD2. The CDR3 runs 17 residues. The V gene's germline CDR1 is SGHAT and CDR2 FQNNGV. The V and J ends lost 2 bases and 4 bases, in that order; junction bases with no gene match: 10. The CDR3 sequence is CASSLRVAGSPYNEQFF. Here the CDR3 DNA reads TGTGCCAGCAGCTTAAGGGTAGCGGGATCTCCTTACAATGAGCAGTTCTTC.

This clonotype came up once. The chain carries TRBV30 and TRBJ1-1; 7 bases fit TRBD1. Germline lookup yields CDR1 GTSNPN and CDR2 SVGIG (reference sequence). V was clipped by 0 bases and J by 11 bases; unmatched bases: 9. This CDR3 is 13 amino acids long. CDR3 sequence: CAWSVRRGLNAFF. The CDR3 nucleotides are TGTGCCTGGAGTGTACGGAGGGGGCTGAATGCTTTCTTT.

The chain uses TRBV2 and TRBJ1-5; the D gene is possibly TRBD1 (5 bases). Germline V gives CDR1 SNHLY, CDR2 FYNNEI. Trimming removed 4 bases at V and 5 bases at J, with 12 bases between. The CDR3 sequence is 14 residues long. CDR3 coding DNA: TGTGCCAGCAGTGGGGCCAGGGAGGATCAGCCCCAGCATTTT. Protein: CASSGAREDQPQHF.

This clonotype was counted once. The rearrangement uses TRBV30 and TRBJ1-1; no clear D. This CDR3 spans 12 amino acids. CDR1 and CDR2 (germline): GTSNPN, SVGIG (reference sequence). V was trimmed by 5 bases and J by 2 bases, leaving 9 bases between them. CDR3 nucleotides: TGTGCCTGGTCGGAATTCAACACTGAAGCTTTCTTT. Translating gives CAWSEFNTEAFF.

The chain is built from TRBV29-1 and TRBJ2-7, with D perhaps matching TRBD1 (6 bases). The germline V and J ends were trimmed by 5 bases and 2 bases, with 13 bases remaining between them. Germline CDR1 reads SQVTM; CDR2 reads ANQGSEA. The CDR3 runs to 13 residues. CDR3 sequence reads: CSVTRQAAYEQYF. The DNA of the CDR3 is TGCAGCGTTACCAGACAGGCTGCCTACGAGCAGTACTTC.

The rearrangement joins TRBV20-1 to TRBJ2-2, with D perhaps TRBD2 (6 bases). Trimming took off 3 bases at V and 6 bases at J, with 8 bases between the two ends. The CDR3 runs 12 residues. Germline CDR1 is DFQATT and CDR2 is SNEGSKA (reference sequence). In nucleotides, the CDR3 is TGCAGTGCTAGCGGGAGAGCCGGGGAGCTGTTTTTT. Protein product: CSASGRAGELFF.

This clonotype came up a few times. The chain carries TRBV20-1 and TRBJ1-5; possible D gene TRBD1, 6 bases. V was clipped by 4 bases and J by 2 bases, with 6 bases between them. CDR1 is DFQATT, CDR2 SNEGSKA, per germline (reference sequence). The CDR3 runs to 12 residues. The CDR3 DNA reads as TGCAGTGCTACAGGGGGCAATCAGCCCCAGCATTTT. Its protein product is CSATGGNQPQHF.

The chain couples TRBV7-9 to TRBJ1-2, with D perhaps matching TRBD1 (6 bases). V dropped 4 bases and J dropped 5 bases, with 14 bases sitting between them. CDR3 size: 14 residues. Per germline, CDR1 SEHNR and CDR2 FQNEAQ (reference sequence). CDR3 DNA sequence: TGTGCCAGCAGCTCCGACAGGTCATCTTATGGCTACACCTTC. Its protein product is CASSSDRSSYGYTF.

The chain links TRBV4-2 to TRBJ1-1, with a weak D call TRBD1 (5 bases). V was clipped by 0 bases and J by 10 bases, with 15 bases between them. The CDR3 spans 14 residues. CDR1 LGHNA and CDR2 YNFKEQ come from the germline V gene. The CDR3 protein is CASSQDRLGAPAFF. Here the CDR3 DNA reads TGTGCCAGCAGCCAAGATCGGCTAGGGGCGCCAGCTTTCTTT.

The chain recombines TRBV9 with TRBJ2-3, with D unresolved. V lost 3 bases and J lost 5, with 10 bases in between. The length of the CDR3 is 13 residues. In germline, CDR1 is SGDLS, CDR2 YYNGEE. In nucleotides, the CDR3 is TGTGCCAGCAGCGCTCAATCGGTAGATACGCAGTATTTT. This sequence encodes CASSAQSVDTQYF.

This clonotype appeared once. The V gene is TRBV9, the J gene TRBJ2-1, with D uncertain. Germline lookup yields CDR1 SGDLS and CDR2 YYNGEE. Trimming shortened V by 0 bases and J by 5 bases, and 6 bases separated the two germline ends. The CDR3 is 13 residues long. The DNA for the CDR3 is TGTGCCAGCAGCGTAGGGATGAACAATGAGCAGTTCTTC. Its translation is CASSVGMNNEQFF.

The chain has TRBV7-9 and TRBJ1-2; tentative D call: TRBD1 (5 bases). V shed 1 base and J shed 4 bases, with 13 bases lying between them. The CDR3 runs 15 residues. The V gene's germline CDR1 is SEHNR and CDR2 FQNEAQ (reference sequence). The CDR3 protein is CASSLVSRQIYGYTF. CDR3 DNA sequence: TGTGCCAGCAGCTTAGTGTCGCGACAGATCTATGGCTACACCTTC.

This clonotype was counted a single time. The rearrangement uses TRBV23-1 and TRBJ2-7, with D unresolved. TRBV23-1 is sorted into the ORF group, with uncertain function. V was clipped by 3 bases and J by 0 bases, with 9 bases between them. The CDR3 is 14 residues long. The CDR3 sequence: CASSHEVTSYEQYF. DNA of the CDR3: TGCGCCAGCAGTCACGAGGTAACCTCCTACGAGCAGTACTTC.

In DNA form, the CDR3 reads TGCGCCAGCAGTCGTCCGAGCGGGGGCCTATACGAGCAGTACTTC. As protein: CASSRPSGGLYEQYF. The chain couples TRBV4-1 to TRBJ2-7; TRBD2 matches 8 bases. The ends lost 6 bases at V and 4 bases at J; junction bases unmatched: 11. The V gene's germline CDR1 is MGHRA and CDR2 YSYEKL. This CDR3 has 15 amino acids.